The sequence of this T cell receptor beta chain was determined in a study of human T cells and chemical hapten exposure. The wider study: Upper inner arm skin measuring approximately 2 cm by approximately 2 cm received 2% DPC for sensitization. DPC (0.01%) was patch tested on the upper back and read at 6 days.

Study findings and constraints: Expanded TCRs produced significantly more large CDR3 similarity clusters than controls did.

This clonotype was seen more than once but under ten times. What it binds is unknown. Separate cDNA molecules received unique molecular identifiers, which the library attached to them. TCRdb re-analysed the RACE reads in MiXCR, keeping a single row per CDR3 protein. This table has fewer than 100,000 distinct CDR3 sequences, around 9.9% appearing once. Specified time point: patch test 3, about 24 weeks after DPC sensitization. Indicated treatment: therapeutic diphenylcyclopropenone sensitization with weekly scalp DPC. The CDR3 consists of 16 residues. Trimming stripped 5 bases from V and 1 base from J, with 17 bases between.

The chain uses TRBV12-3 or TRBV12-4 and TRBJ1-2, with D possibly matching TRBD1 (5 bases). The sample was whole blood, taken in connection with sensitization to the hapten diphenylcyclopropenone (DPC). This TCR was recovered from a woman aged 30 to 39 with alopecia areata. Some clones in this sample may be carry-over from other donors' samples. In nucleotides, the CDR3 is TGTGCCAGCAGTCCAGGGACCAGACTCCTTAACTATGGCTACACCTTC. As protein: CASSPGTRLLNYGYTF.